The 21 T cell receptor beta chains below come from one sample, sequenced in a study of glioma-infiltrating T cells after dendritic cell vaccination. Assay used: immunoSEQ multiplex PCR; TCRdb lists only in-frame clones, some missing. This table has some 70,000 clones, 81% appearing once. The sample here was blood, taken before dendritic cell vaccination. The receptors here all came from a human donor with glioblastoma.

Turning to this clone: The same CDR3 arises from other DNA sequences in this sample as well. The gene calls are TRBV4-1 and TRBJ2-7; 11 bases map to TRBD1. Trimming took 6 bases from V and 6 from J; bases not matched to a gene: 10. The CDR3 runs to 15 residues. Germline-derived CDR1 and CDR2 are MGHRA and YSYEKL. The CDR3 loop reads CASRPTPGTGGEQYF. The DNA of the CDR3 is TGCGCCAGCAGACCTACTCCCGGGACAGGGGGCGAGCAGTACTTC.

The genes are TRBV5-4 and TRBJ1-6, with D possibly matching TRBD1 (6 bases). Looked up from germline, CDR1 is SGHNT and CDR2 is YYREEE (reference sequence). The CDR3 sequence is 14 residues long. The ends were cut back, 5 bases at V and 5 bases at J, with 11 bases in the middle. The CDR3 DNA sequence: TGTGCCAGCAGGGAAGGACAGAATAATTCACCCCTCCACTTT. It encodes CASREGQNNSPLHF.

V gene TRBV6-5 combines with J gene TRBJ1-3; 8 nucleotides match TRBD1. This CDR3 has 15 amino acids. Germline CDR1 and CDR2: MNHEY and SVGAGI. With V trimmed by 6 bases and J by 4 bases, 8 bases remained unmatched. CDR3 coding DNA: TGTGCCAGCAGGAGAGGACAGGGAGGAGGAAACACCATATATTTT. Translated, it gives CASRRGQGGGNTIYF.

The chain recombines TRBV30 with TRBJ2-7; D is possibly TRBD2 (5 bases). CDR3 length: 12 amino acids. Between the trimmed V and J ends, which lost 1 base and 4 bases, there was a span of 8 bases. The germline V gene encodes CDR1 GTSNPN and CDR2 SVGIG (reference sequence). CDR3 in DNA: TGTGCCTGGAGTGAAGAGGGATACGAGCAGTACTTC. Translating gives CAWSEEGYEQYF.

The chain employs TRBV6-1 and TRBJ1-2; D gene ambiguous. From germline, CDR1 is MNHNS and CDR2 SASEGT. Trimming cost V 2 bases and J 6 bases, with 16 bases left between them. This CDR3 region has 15 residues. The CDR3 DNA is TGTGCCAGCAGTGAAAACGGACTTCGGAAGAATGGCTACACCTTC. The encoded protein is CASSENGLRKNGYTF.

The chain joins TRBV18 to TRBJ2-1; 8 bases line up with TRBD2. Germline-derived CDR1 and CDR2 are KGHSH and LQKENI. This CDR3 region has 15 residues. V gave up 3 bases and J gave up 0 bases; unmatched junction bases: 1. DNA for the CDR3: TGTGCCAGCTCACCCGGGGGGGGCTCCTACAATGAGCAGTTCTTC. Its translation: CASSPGGGSYNEQFF.

The chain employs TRBV6-6 and TRBJ1-1, with D possibly matching TRBD1 (5 bases). Trimming left V 5 bases short and J 1 base short, with 11 bases between. There are 14 residues in the CDR3. From germline, CDR1 is MNHNY and CDR2 SVGAGI (reference sequence). CDR3 in amino acids: CASSAPTENTEAFF. CDR3 DNA sequence: TGTGCCAGCAGTGCCCCGACAGAGAACACTGAAGCTTTCTTT.

This clone has a handful of counts. V gene TRBV7-2 combines with J gene TRBJ1-6; D is unresolved. CDR3 size: 15 residues. Germline-derived CDR1 and CDR2 are SGHTA and FQGNSA. Trimming took 1 base from V and 10 from J, leaving 14 bases between them. CDR3 region: CASSLGTPRNSPLHF. The CDR3 DNA follows: TGTGCCAGCAGCTTAGGGACTCCGCGTAACTCACCCCTCCACTTT.

V is TRBV25-1 and J is TRBJ2-7, with 11 bases fitting TRBD1. The J segment lost 5 bases and the V segment lost 7 bases, leaving 4 bases of the junction unmatched. There are 13 residues in the CDR3. CDR1 is MGHDK and CDR2 is SYGVNS in the germline V gene. Here the CDR3 reads CASNGQGADEQYF. DNA for the CDR3: TGTGCCAGCAATGGACAGGGGGCAGACGAGCAGTACTTC.

The chain links TRBV5-1 to TRBJ1-1; D gene uncertain. Between the trimmed V and J ends, which lost 2 bases and 6 bases, there was a span of 14 bases. Germline-derived CDR1 and CDR2 are SGHRS and YFSETQ. The CDR3 loop spans 14 amino acids. The CDR3 bases are TGCGCCAGCAGCTTCCCGGACGGGAAGGCTGAAGCTTTCTTT. Translation gives CASSFPDGKAEAFF.

This clone was counted between two and nine times. The chain carries TRBV5-4 and TRBJ2-1; D possibly corresponds to TRBD1 (6 bases). V gave up 1 base and J gave up 3 bases, with 17 bases separating them. Germline CDR1 is SGHNT and CDR2 is YYREEE (reference sequence). This CDR3 has 17 residues. CDR3 DNA: TGTGCCAGCAGCTTGAGTTCAGGGGCCCTGGTCTACAATGAGCAGTTCTTC. This sequence encodes CASSLSSGALVYNEQFF.

The rearrangement links TRBV7-2 to TRBJ2-7, with 8 nucleotides matching TRBD2. Germline CDR1 and CDR2: SGHTA and FQGNSA. CDR3 size: 14 residues. J gave up 2 bases and V 7 bases, and 7 bases lay outside the gene matches. This CDR3 is CASTPGGATYEQYF. The DNA for the CDR3 is TGTGCCAGCACCCCGGGGGGGGCAACCTACGAGCAGTACTTC.

This chain links TRBV2 with TRBJ2-1; 9 nucleotides match TRBD2. CDR1 and CDR2 (germline): SNHLY, FYNNEI. Trimming removed 5 bases from V and 1 base from J; junction bases left unmatched: 6. This CDR3 is 16 amino acids long. CDR3 in DNA: TGTGCCAGCAGTAATCTAGCGGGGAGATCCTACAATGAGCAGTTCTTC. As protein: CASSNLAGRSYNEQFF.

V and J are TRBV21-1 and TRBJ1-2. TRBV21-1 corresponds to a pseudogene. The CDR3 sequence is 13 residues long. The CDR3 nucleotides are TGTGCCAGCAGCAAAATGACGGGGAATGGCTACACCTTC. It encodes CASSKMTGNGYTF.

This clone was counted only a few times. The genes are TRBV27 and TRBJ2-1; 9 nucleotides agree with TRBD1. The CDR3 is made up of 14 amino acids. Per germline, CDR1 MNHEY and CDR2 SMNVEV (reference sequence). Trimming took 4 bases from V and 9 from J; bases not matched to a gene: 7. CDR3 sequence reads: CASSSNRGRGEQFF. The CDR3 bases are TGTGCCAGCAGTTCAAACAGGGGGCGCGGTGAGCAGTTCTTC.

This clone was observed a few times. The V and J genes are TRBV4-1 and TRBJ2-2; D perhaps matches TRBD2 (5 bases). V was pared by 5 bases and J by 5 bases, with 15 bases between. Germline CDR1 is MGHRA and CDR2 is YSYEKL. This CDR3 has 15 amino acids. The chain's CDR3 is CASSAPLRGTGELFF. The CDR3 bases are TGCGCCAGCAGCGCCCCTTTACGGGGAACCGGGGAGCTGTTTTTT.

This chain uses TRBV27 with TRBJ2-7, with TRBD2 as a possible D gene (6 bases). The CDR3 contains 14 residues. V was shortened by 5 bases and J by 2 bases, with 13 bases between the two germline ends. Per the germline V gene, CDR1 is MNHEY and CDR2 is SMNVEV (reference sequence). The CDR3 loop is CASSPRDLTYEQYF. The DNA of the CDR3 is TGTGCCAGCAGTCCCCGGGACTTAACCTACGAGCAGTACTTC.

Notes on this clone: Other nucleotide sequences in the sample specify the same CDR3. The chain links TRBV6-6 to TRBJ1-5, with 7 positions matching TRBD1. With 2 bases clipped from V and 0 bases from J, the junction kept 4 bases outside the gene matches. Germline V gives CDR1 MNHNY, CDR2 SVGAGI (reference sequence). This CDR3 has 16 residues. CDR3 bases: TGTGCCAGCAGTTACCACGACAGGGCTAGCAATCAGCCCCAGCATTTT. Its protein is CASSYHDRASNQPQHF.

The rearrangement links TRBV9 to TRBJ1-2, with TRBD1 as a possible D gene (6 bases). Germline V gives CDR1 SGDLS, CDR2 YYNGEE. CDR3 length equals 13 residues. The V gene lost 4 bases and the J gene lost 7 bases, with 14 bases spanning the gap. CDR3: CASSLTSGAGYTF. The CDR3 bases are TGTGCCAGCAGCCTGACCTCAGGGGCTGGCTACACCTTC.

The V and J genes are TRBV5-1 and TRBJ1-2, with D unclear. Trimming left V 4 bases short and J 1 base short, with 11 bases between. This CDR3 contains 14 residues. Germline CDR1 and CDR2: SGHRS and YFSETQ. The CDR3 protein is CASSPGSDNYGYTF. The CDR3 region has the DNA TGCGCCAGCAGCCCTGGCAGTGATAACTATGGCTACACCTTC. The full variable domain, its missing parts supplied by reference TRBV5-1 and TRBJ1-2, is KAGVTQTPRYLIKTRGQQVTLSCSPISGHRSVSWYQQTPGQGLQFLFEYFSETQRNKGNFPGRFSGRQFSNSRSEMNVSTLELGDSALYLCASSPGSDNYGYTFGSGTRLTVV.

The chain is built from TRBV5-6 and TRBJ1-2; TRBD1 aligns across 8 bases. V trimming: 4 bases; J trimming: 4 bases; junction bases outside the gene matches: 6. The CDR3 spans 14 residues. In germline, CDR1 is SGHDT, CDR2 YYEEEE. The CDR3 loop is CASSPQGQVYGYTF. The CDR3 DNA reads TGTGCCAGCAGCCCCCAGGGACAGGTCTATGGCTACACCTTC.